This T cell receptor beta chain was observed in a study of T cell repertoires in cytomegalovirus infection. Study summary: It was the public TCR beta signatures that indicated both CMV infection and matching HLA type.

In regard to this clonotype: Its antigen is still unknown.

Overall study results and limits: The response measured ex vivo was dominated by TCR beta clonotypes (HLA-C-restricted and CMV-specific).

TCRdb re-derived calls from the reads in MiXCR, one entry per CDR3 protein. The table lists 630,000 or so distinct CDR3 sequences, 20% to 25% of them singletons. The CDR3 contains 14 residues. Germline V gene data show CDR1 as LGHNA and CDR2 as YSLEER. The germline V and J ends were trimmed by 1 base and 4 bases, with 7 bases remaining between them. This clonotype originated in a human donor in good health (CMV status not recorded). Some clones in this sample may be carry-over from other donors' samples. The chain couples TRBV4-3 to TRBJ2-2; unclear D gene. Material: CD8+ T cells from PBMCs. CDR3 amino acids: CASSQGRSTGELFF. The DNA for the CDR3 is TGCGCCAGCAGCCAAGGAAGGTCCACCGGGGAGCTGTTTTTT.